This T cell receptor (beta chain) was recorded in a study of T cell responses to AZD1222 COVID-19 vaccine. The V gene end was trimmed by 5 bases and the J gene end by 1 base; junction bases not matched to a gene: 10. The CDR3 has 16 residues. From germline, CDR1 is SGHVS and CDR2 FQNEAQ. The assay was immunoSEQ multiplex PCR, and TCRdb's table has in-frame clones only and misses some. The sample consists of 85,000 to 90,000 clones, approximately 88% of them appearing once. Material: peripheral blood, obtained on day 0 of AZD1222 vaccination. The receptor was isolated from an adult in good health. This sequence joins TRBV7-8 and TRBJ1-1; 7 bases agree with TRBD1. The CDR3 nucleotides are TGTGCCAGCAGCGGCATACAGGGGCTAGGGAACACTGAAGCTTTCTTT. It codes for CASSGIQGLGNTEAFF.